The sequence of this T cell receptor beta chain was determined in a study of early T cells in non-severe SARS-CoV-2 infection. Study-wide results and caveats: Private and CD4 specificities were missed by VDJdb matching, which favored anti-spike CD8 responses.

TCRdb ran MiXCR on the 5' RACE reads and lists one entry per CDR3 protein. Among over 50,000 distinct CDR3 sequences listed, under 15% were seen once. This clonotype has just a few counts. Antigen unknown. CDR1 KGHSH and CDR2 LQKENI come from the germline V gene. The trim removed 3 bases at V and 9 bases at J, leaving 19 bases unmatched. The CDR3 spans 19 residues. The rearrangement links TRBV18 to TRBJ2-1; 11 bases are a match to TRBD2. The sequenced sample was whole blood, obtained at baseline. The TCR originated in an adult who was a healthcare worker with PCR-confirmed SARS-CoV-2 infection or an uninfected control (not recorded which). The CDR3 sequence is CASSPDSGRAFSATGEQFF. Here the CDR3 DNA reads TGTGCCAGCTCACCGGATAGCGGGAGGGCCTTCTCGGCTACGGGTGAGCAGTTCTTC.